This T cell receptor (beta chain) was observed in a study of blood T cell repertoires in COVID-19. Individuals drawn from approximately 22 US areas were roughly 18 to 95 years old. Categorization into cohorts depended on clinical history that participants reported. This clone was picked up one time. As processed by the authors: How many nucleated cells were present was estimated from reference gene primer amplification. This table comes from immunoSEQ multiplex PCR, and its TCRdb copy is limited to in-frame clones, with some not included. The V and J calls and the clone size are those of that table, but D and trimming were determined from the DNA. The table shows more than 200,000 clones, with 85% to 90% occurring only once. Germline assignment: CDR1 MGHRA and CDR2 YSYEKL. This CDR3 is 18 amino acids long. Trimming stripped 1 base from V and 4 bases from J, with 20 bases between.

The chain links TRBV4-1 to TRBJ2-1, with D possibly TRBD2 on 6 matching bases. Material for sequencing was PBMCs or T cells enriched from blood (not recorded which). This receptor was taken from a woman aged 45-59 years who had recovered from COVID-19. CDR3 in DNA: TGCGCCAGCAGCCAAGGGGCTTTTGGCGCGGGACCATACAATGAGCAGTTCTTC. Protein: CASSQGAFGAGPYNEQFF.